This TCR beta chain was retrieved from a study of shared clonotypes between healthy human individuals. Looking at the study overall: Per donor, CD8 memory used one plate, CD8 naive used two, CD4 memory used three and CD4 naive used three.

Naive CD8 isolation took CD45RO-negative cells positively selected for CCR7 and excluded terminally differentiated effector memory CD45RA+ cells. Study findings and constraints: The study found about 5% of naive CD4 clonotypes shared across a few donors. Larger estimated richness was generally recorded for naive subsets relative to memory subsets.

Every immunoSEQ plate was one replicate of a subset's evenly spread DNA. Clones were sequenced by immunoSEQ multiplex PCR, and TCRdb holds only the in-frame ones, with some missing. The sample shows 760,000 or so clones, roughly 96% of them seen only once. Turning to this clone: The antigen remains unidentified.

The CDR3 runs to 15 residues. Germline V lookup: CDR1 MNHNS, CDR2 SASEGT. Unmatched junction bases numbered 7, after V lost 0 bases and J lost 8 bases. Source material: naive CD8+ T cells sorted from blood. This sequence was found in a man aged 25-45 years in good health. The gene calls are TRBV6-1 and TRBJ1-2, with 9 bases identical to TRBD1. The CDR3, as DNA: TGTGCCAGCAGTGAAGCTAGACAGGGGGTCCGAGGCTACACCTTC. Its protein product is CASSEARQGVRGYTF.